This TCR beta chain was captured by sequencing in a study of blood T cell repertoires in COVID-19. Sequencing used immunoSEQ multiplex PCR; TCRdb keeps in-frame clones, though not all of them. The sample consists of around 130,000 clones, around 85% of them appearing once. The germline V gene encodes CDR1 LGHDT and CDR2 YNNKEL (reference sequence). With 4 bases removed from V and 8 bases from J, the gap between germline ends came to 9 bases. The CDR3 runs 13 residues. This TCR came from a woman aged 80 or over with acute or convalescent COVID-19. The material sequenced was peripheral blood. V gene TRBV3-1 (or the pseudogene TRBV3-2) combines with J gene TRBJ1-6, with D unresolved. The CDR3 reads CASSPSSDSPLHF. Here the CDR3 DNA reads TGTGCCAGCAGCCCTAGTTCCGATTCACCCCTCCACTTT.